This is a list of T cell receptor beta chains from one sample in a study of T cells expressing NK-cell markers. TCRdb processed the 5' RACE reads again and assigns one entry to each CDR3 protein, with no DNA. The sample shows roughly 390,000 distinct CDR3 sequences, and 4% to 6.5% sits with its ten largest clones. The specimen sequenced was blood T cells: a sorted CD56 or NKG2C T cell subset, CD4+ or CD8+ T cells, or bulk PBMC T cells (not recorded which). The receptors here all came from a man aged 18-75 years in good health. Both conserved end residues are part of each CDR3.

17	TRBV3-1	TRBJ2-5	CASSRPNSGGVQETQYF
15	TRBV28	TRBJ2-1	CASSQGGYFYNEQFF
14	TRBV5-1	TRBJ1-4	CASSFQGGNEKLFF
13	TRBV29-1	TRBJ2-7	CSVGGGRPDEQYF
18	TRBV19	TRBJ2-4	CASSYGSGRALAKNIQYF
17	TRBV7-6	TRBJ2-7	CASSLDRYWTATPPQYF
13	TRBV12-3/TRBV12-4	TRBJ1-2	CASSFTGLSGYTF
16	TRBV5-7	TRBJ2-2	CASTQTVRLNTGELFF
20	TRBV19	TRBJ2-7	CASSITRQPVSGGPSYEQYF
13	TRBV24-1	TRBJ2-5	CAIQRGPQETQYF
13	TRBV5-5	TRBJ1-4	CASSLPGREKLFF
13	TRBV6-1	TRBJ1-1	CASSDRGRAEAFF
16	TRBV5-1	TRBJ2-7	CASSRKTGADPYEQYF
13	TRBV27	TRBJ2-5	CASSFIGVETQYF
14	TRBV11-1	TRBJ2-1	CASSFGTAYNEQFF
15	TRBV11-2	TRBJ1-5	CASSQGTGLYQPQHF
15	TRBV6-1	TRBJ2-7	CASSGGGQGVYEQYF
14	TRBV7-2	TRBJ2-3	CASSLTPFTDTQYF
15	TRBV5-4	TRBJ2-2	CASGIGRTNTGELFF
14	TRBV6-1	TRBJ2-2	CASMPVPNTGELFF
16	TRBV5-6	TRBJ1-4	CASSAGTGLSTEKLFF
17	TRBV19	TRBJ2-1	CASSIRLASTSYNEQFF
16	TRBV3-1	TRBJ2-5	CASSQGYRVAGETQYF
16	TRBV11-1	TRBJ1-3	CASSPDRGSSGNTIYF